The source of this TCR beta chain is a study of blood T cell repertoires in COVID-19. Across the whole study: PBMCs, B-cell-depleted T cells, or T cells provided the cDNA or gDNA that made up the material.

Produced via immunoSEQ multiplex PCR; TCRdb's table is partial and in-frame only. Of over 250,000 clones listed, 89% are singletons. Unmatched junction bases numbered 7, after V lost 6 bases and J lost 6 bases. Germline V gene sequence: CDR1 SGHTA, CDR2 FQGNSA. The CDR3 totals 14 residues. This chain uses TRBV7-2 with TRBJ2-3; the match to TRBD1 covers 9 bases. The sample taken for sequencing was peripheral blood. This clonotype originated in a woman aged 55-75 years with acute or convalescent COVID-19. CDR3 protein: CASSPGQGFDTQYF. In nucleotides, the CDR3 is TGTGCCAGCAGTCCGGGACAGGGTTTCGATACGCAGTATTTT.